This T cell receptor beta chain derives from a study of molecular identifiers for immune sequencing clone quantification. Study conclusions and caveats: Underestimated sizes of highly expanded clones could result from identical TCR molecules that share a barcode. Effector cells kept over 98% of their molecules in clones above 20 RNA copies, while naive cells kept under 1% there.

The ends were cut back, 7 bases at V and 4 bases at J, with 13 bases in the middle. Germline V gene lookup returns CDR1 SNHLY and CDR2 FYNNEI. This CDR3 comprises 13 residues. Naive CD8 sequencing libraries were generated from around 18,000 to 910,000 sorted cells, with 10%, 30% or 50% RNA as input. CD8+CD4-CCR7+CD45RA+ cells were sorted as naive CD8 T cells. This clonotype was seen many times. Its antigen is not identified. TCRdb recomputed calls from the PCR reads with MiXCR, one row per CDR3 protein. The sample lists hundreds of thousands of distinct CDR3 sequences, over 20% occurring once. The V call is TRBV2, the J call TRBJ1-1; D possibly corresponds to TRBD1 (5 bases). The origin of this receptor is a human donor in good health. Some libraries in this study had Jurkat cell RNA spiked in. The sequencing input was naive CD8+ T cells from blood, with Jurkat cell RNA spiked in. Stated subset: FACS-sorted CD8+CD4-CCR7+CD45RA+ naive T cells. The CDR3 DNA reads as TGTGCCAGCACCTATCCTGGGGGCACTGAAGCTTTCTTT. Its protein product is CASTYPGGTEAFF.